These 2 T cell receptor beta chains came from one sample sequenced in a study of T cells in localized non-small cell lung cancer. Clones were read by immunoSEQ multiplex PCR, and TCRdb kept only the in-frame ones, dropping some. The sample has under 3,500 clones; around 25% are singletons. Sequenced here: lung tumor tissue, sampled before any cancer treatment. These receptors all come from a woman between 35 and 75 years old with stage I lung adenocarcinoma.

V and J are TRBV6-8 and TRBJ2-7; 7 bases align to TRBD1. V lost 2 bases to trimming and J lost 11 bases; unmatched junction nucleotides: 21. Germline V lookup: CDR1 MNHGY, CDR2 SAAAGT. The CDR3 is 17 amino acids. The CDR3 here is CASSYPTQGFASKEEYF. CDR3 DNA sequence: TGTGCCAGCAGTTACCCTACACAGGGGTTCGCATCAAAGGAAGAGTACTTC.

The chain combines TRBV6-8 with TRBJ1-6; perhaps TRBD1 as D (6 bases). V was clipped by 8 bases and J by 7 bases, with 15 bases between them. The germline V gene has CDR1 MNHGY and CDR2 SAAAGT. The CDR3 runs to 14 residues. CDR3 in amino acids: CASLQGRRNSPLHF. As DNA, the CDR3 is TGTGCCAGCCTACAGGGACGAAGGAATTCACCCCTCCACTTT.